A selection of T cell receptor beta chains follows, all from one sample in a study of graft-versus-host responses after intestinal transplantation. Assay used: immunoSEQ multiplex PCR; TCRdb lists only in-frame clones, some missing. Of approximately 50,000 clones listed, 65% to 85% are singletons. Their antigen targets remain unknown. This material consisted of unstimulated CD4+ T cells sorted from spleen or lymph node cells, taken before transplant. These receptors were collected from a human donor who was the organ donor for an intestinal transplant. Both conserved end residues are part of each CDR3. Each record gives: CDR3 length, V gene, clone size, J gene, D gene, CDR3 DNA, CDR3 protein. A D gene is named only where the DNA matches it firmly. Size tells how often a clone was seen (once, few, many) or the class of an expanded clone, and some rows leave it out.

cdr3_length: 17; v_call: TRBV5-1; clone_size: .; j_call: TRBJ1-2; d_call: TRBD1; cdr3_nt: TGCGCCAGCAGCTTGACGGGACAGGGGGCGTCTAACTATGGCTACACCTTC; cdr3_aa: CASSLTGQGASNYGYTF
cdr3_length: 15; v_call: TRBV19; clone_size: .; j_call: TRBJ2-3; d_call: .; cdr3_nt: TGTGCCAGTAGTACTCCGGGCTTCGCCACAGATACGCAGTATTTT; cdr3_aa: CASSTPGFATDTQYF
cdr3_length: 14; v_call: TRBV7-8; clone_size: .; j_call: TRBJ1-3; d_call: TRBD1; cdr3_nt: TGTGCCAGCAGCATCGGACAGGCTGGAAACACCATATATTTT; cdr3_aa: CASSIGQAGNTIYF
cdr3_length: 13; v_call: TRBV6-6; clone_size: .; j_call: TRBJ2-1; d_call: .; cdr3_nt: TGTGCCAGCAGTTACGAGGGAACGGGACGCCAGTTCTTC; cdr3_aa: CASSYEGTGRQFF
cdr3_length: 15; v_call: TRBV2; clone_size: few; j_call: TRBJ2-7; d_call: .; cdr3_nt: TGTGCCAGCGGGACAGCGACTAGAGGGTTAGAAGAGCAGTACTTC; cdr3_aa: CASGTATRGLEEQYF
cdr3_length: 15; v_call: TRBV27; clone_size: .; j_call: TRBJ1-4; d_call: .; cdr3_nt: TGTGCCAGCAGAGTCCGCAAGGCAACTAATGAAAAACTGTTTTTT; cdr3_aa: CASRVRKATNEKLFF
cdr3_length: 15; v_call: TRBV9; clone_size: .; j_call: TRBJ2-3; d_call: .; cdr3_nt: TGTGCCAGCAGACGAATTAGCTCTAGCACAGATACGCAGTATTTT; cdr3_aa: CASRRISSSTDTQYF
cdr3_length: 15; v_call: TRBV15; clone_size: .; j_call: TRBJ2-5; d_call: TRBD2; cdr3_nt: TGTGCCACCAGCAGAGGGAGACTAGCGGGGGGTCACCAGTACTTC; cdr3_aa: CATSRGRLAGGHQYF
cdr3_length: 16; v_call: TRBV5-5; clone_size: once; j_call: TRBJ2-1; d_call: TRBD2; cdr3_nt: TGTGCCAGCAGCCGTCGACTAGCGGGAGTTAGGGATGAGCAGTTCTTC; cdr3_aa: CASSRRLAGVRDEQFF
cdr3_length: 14; v_call: TRBV7-2; clone_size: .; j_call: TRBJ2-7; d_call: .; cdr3_nt: TGTGCCAGCAGCTTAATGAGGAGCTCCTACGAGCAGTACTTC; cdr3_aa: CASSLMRSSYEQYF
cdr3_length: 16; v_call: TRBV27; clone_size: .; j_call: TRBJ1-6; d_call: .; cdr3_nt: TGTGCCAGCAGTTTAAAACATACCTCCTATAATTCACCCCTCCACTTT; cdr3_aa: CASSLKHTSYNSPLHF
cdr3_length: 14; v_call: TRBV19; clone_size: .; j_call: TRBJ1-2; d_call: TRBD1; cdr3_nt: TGTGCCAGTAGAGCGGACAGGGGAAGGGTCGGCTACACCTTC; cdr3_aa: CASRADRGRVGYTF
cdr3_length: 13; v_call: TRBV6-1; clone_size: .; j_call: TRBJ1-2; d_call: .; cdr3_nt: TGTGCCAGCGCGGCGCAGGTCAACTATGGCTACACCTTC; cdr3_aa: CASAAQVNYGYTF
cdr3_length: 12; v_call: TRBV11-3; clone_size: .; j_call: TRBJ1-1; d_call: TRBD1; cdr3_nt: TGTGCCAGCAGCCACGACAGGGTTGAAGCTTTCTTT; cdr3_aa: CASSHDRVEAFF
cdr3_length: 17; v_call: TRBV5-8; clone_size: .; j_call: TRBJ2-3; d_call: TRBD2; cdr3_nt: TGTGCCAGCAGCTTGGTATTGACTAGCGGGAGTACGGATACGCAGTATTTT; cdr3_aa: CASSLVLTSGSTDTQYF
cdr3_length: 15; v_call: TRBV5-1; clone_size: .; j_call: TRBJ2-1; d_call: .; cdr3_nt: TGCGCCAGCAGCTCCGGGGATCTAGCGAACAATGAGCAGTTCTTC; cdr3_aa: CASSSGDLANNEQFF
cdr3_length: 15; v_call: TRBV30; clone_size: .; j_call: TRBJ2-7; d_call: TRBD2; cdr3_nt: TGTGCCTGGAAAGTTGGGGAGGGTGGCTCCTACGAGCAGTACTTC; cdr3_aa: CAWKVGEGGSYEQYF
cdr3_length: 18; v_call: TRBV12-2; clone_size: .; j_call: TRBJ1-3; d_call: .; cdr3_nt: TGTGCAAGTCGCTTAGAATATTGTTGGCAGCCCTCTGGAAACACCATATATTTT; cdr3_aa: CASRLEYCWQPSGNTIYF
cdr3_length: 15; v_call: TRBV12-2; clone_size: .; j_call: TRBJ2-2; d_call: .; cdr3_nt: TGTGCAAGTCGCCCGCGCCCGGAGGTGAGTAGGGAGCTGTTTTTT; cdr3_aa: CASRPRPEVSRELFF
cdr3_length: 16; v_call: TRBV5-1; clone_size: .; j_call: TRBJ2-5; d_call: TRBD2; cdr3_nt: TGCGCCAGCAGCTTGGAACTAGCGGGGGGTCAAGAGACCCAGTACTTC; cdr3_aa: CASSLELAGGQETQYF
cdr3_length: 14; v_call: TRBV10-3; clone_size: .; j_call: TRBJ1-5; d_call: .; cdr3_nt: TGTGCCATCAGTGAAGGCAGGGGCAATCAGCCCCAGCATTTT; cdr3_aa: CAISEGRGNQPQHF
cdr3_length: 14; v_call: TRBV6-5; clone_size: few; j_call: TRBJ2-7; d_call: TRBD1; cdr3_nt: TGTGCCAGCGGACCGACAGGGAGCCGCTACGAGCAGTACTTC; cdr3_aa: CASGPTGSRYEQYF
cdr3_length: 12; v_call: TRBV5-5; clone_size: .; j_call: TRBJ1-2; d_call: .; cdr3_nt: TGTGCCAGCAGCTTGGGGAACTATGGCTACACCTTC; cdr3_aa: CASSLGNYGYTF
cdr3_length: 15; v_call: TRBV2; clone_size: .; j_call: TRBJ2-3; d_call: TRBD2; cdr3_nt: TGTGCCAGCAGTAGAAACCCCTTAGCGGGAGATACGCAGTATTTT; cdr3_aa: CASSRNPLAGDTQYF
cdr3_length: 14; v_call: TRBV5-5; clone_size: .; j_call: TRBJ2-7; d_call: .; cdr3_nt: TGTGCCAGCAGCAGGATTTTTGTGGGCTACGAGCAGTACTTC; cdr3_aa: CASSRIFVGYEQYF
cdr3_length: 14; v_call: TRBV11-2; clone_size: .; j_call: TRBJ1-1; d_call: .; cdr3_nt: TGTGCCAGCAGCTCCTCAAATTTGAACACTGAAGCTTTCTTT; cdr3_aa: CASSSSNLNTEAFF
cdr3_length: 16; v_call: TRBV12-5; clone_size: .; j_call: TRBJ1-5; d_call: .; cdr3_nt: TGTGCTAGTGGTTTGGTAGTTTCCGGGGGGGTACAGCCCCAGCATTTT; cdr3_aa: CASGLVVSGGVQPQHF
cdr3_length: 14; v_call: TRBV30; clone_size: .; j_call: TRBJ1-1; d_call: .; cdr3_nt: TGTGCCTGGAACCCGAGGGGGATGAACACTGAAGCTTTCTTT; cdr3_aa: CAWNPRGMNTEAFF
cdr3_length: 15; v_call: TRBV7-2; clone_size: .; j_call: TRBJ2-7; d_call: .; cdr3_nt: TGTGCCAGCAGCCCCTATAGGGGCGGGTCCTACGAGCAGTACTTC; cdr3_aa: CASSPYRGGSYEQYF
cdr3_length: 14; v_call: TRBV6-5; clone_size: .; j_call: TRBJ2-7; d_call: TRBD2; cdr3_nt: TGTGCCAGCAGTGAAGTAGCGGGAGGGTACGAGCAGTACTTC; cdr3_aa: CASSEVAGGYEQYF
cdr3_length: 12; v_call: TRBV30; clone_size: .; j_call: TRBJ1-2; d_call: TRBD1; cdr3_nt: TGTGCCGGGGGACAGAAGTCCCATGGCTACACCTTC; cdr3_aa: CAGGQKSHGYTF
cdr3_length: 14; v_call: TRBV7-9; clone_size: .; j_call: TRBJ2-7; d_call: .; cdr3_nt: TGTGCCAGCAGCCTAAGAGACTATTCGGACGAGCAGTACTTC; cdr3_aa: CASSLRDYSDEQYF
cdr3_length: 13; v_call: TRBV6-1; clone_size: .; j_call: TRBJ1-1; d_call: .; cdr3_nt: TGTGCCAGCAGTCCTAACCACAGGTCAGGAGCTTTCTTT; cdr3_aa: CASSPNHRSGAFF
cdr3_length: 15; v_call: TRBV9; clone_size: .; j_call: TRBJ2-3; d_call: TRBD2; cdr3_nt: TGTGCCAGCAGCTCCCAAGCGGGGGGGCCAGATACGCAGTATTTT; cdr3_aa: CASSSQAGGPDTQYF
cdr3_length: 12; v_call: TRBV19; clone_size: once; j_call: TRBJ2-2; d_call: .; cdr3_nt: TGTGCCAGTAGAAGGGCCACCGGGGAGCTGTTTTTT; cdr3_aa: CASRRATGELFF
cdr3_length: 16; v_call: TRBV30; clone_size: .; j_call: TRBJ2-5; d_call: TRBD1; cdr3_nt: TGTGCCTGGAGTACTCTCTCCGGGACAGGGGAAGAGACCCAGTACTTC; cdr3_aa: CAWSTLSGTGEETQYF
cdr3_length: 17; v_call: TRBV5-1; clone_size: .; j_call: TRBJ1-4; d_call: TRBD1; cdr3_nt: TGCGCCAGCAGCTTGCTATGGCGGACAGGGGAGGGAGAAAAACTGTTTTTT; cdr3_aa: CASSLLWRTGEGEKLFF
cdr3_length: 14; v_call: TRBV9; clone_size: .; j_call: TRBJ1-1; d_call: .; cdr3_nt: TGTGCCAGCAGCGCCGACTTCGGTAGCGCTGAAGCTTTCTTT; cdr3_aa: CASSADFGSAEAFF
cdr3_length: 14; v_call: TRBV5-1; clone_size: once; j_call: TRBJ1-1; d_call: TRBD1; cdr3_nt: TGCGCCAGCAGCATTCTCCGGGACAGGGGGGAAGCTTTCTTT; cdr3_aa: CASSILRDRGEAFF
cdr3_length: 13; v_call: TRBV4-2; clone_size: .; j_call: TRBJ1-3; d_call: .; cdr3_nt: TGTGCCAGCAGCCAGGGGGCTGGAAACACCATATATTTT; cdr3_aa: CASSQGAGNTIYF
cdr3_length: 14; v_call: TRBV7-2; clone_size: .; j_call: TRBJ1-5; d_call: TRBD1; cdr3_nt: TGTGCCAGCAGCCCACACAGGGGTAATCAGCCCCAGCATTTT; cdr3_aa: CASSPHRGNQPQHF
cdr3_length: 18; v_call: TRBV30; clone_size: once; j_call: TRBJ2-3; d_call: TRBD2; cdr3_nt: TGTGCCTGGAGTGCCCTAAGGACTAGCGGGGGGACCACAGATACGCAGTATTTT; cdr3_aa: CAWSALRTSGGTTDTQYF
cdr3_length: 15; v_call: TRBV7-9; clone_size: .; j_call: TRBJ1-4; d_call: .; cdr3_nt: TGTGCCAGCAGCTCGCAAAAGGACCTTAATGAAAAACTGTTTTTT; cdr3_aa: CASSSQKDLNEKLFF
cdr3_length: 15; v_call: TRBV10-3; clone_size: .; j_call: TRBJ2-1; d_call: TRBD2; cdr3_nt: TGTGCCATCAGCGAGCTAGCGGGTTTCCGCAATGAGCAGTTCTTC; cdr3_aa: CAISELAGFRNEQFF
cdr3_length: 14; v_call: TRBV19; clone_size: few; j_call: TRBJ1-1; d_call: .; cdr3_nt: TGTGCCAGTGTCCAGGGAGGGTTGAACACTGAAGCTTTCTTT; cdr3_aa: CASVQGGLNTEAFF
cdr3_length: 15; v_call: TRBV7-9; clone_size: .; j_call: TRBJ2-5; d_call: TRBD2; cdr3_nt: TGTGCCAGCAGCCCCGGGGGGGGCAACCGGGAGACCCAGTACTTC; cdr3_aa: CASSPGGGNRETQYF
cdr3_length: 13; v_call: TRBV2; clone_size: .; j_call: TRBJ1-6; d_call: TRBD1; cdr3_nt: TGTGCCAGACGGGGACAGACAAATTCACCCCTCCACTTT; cdr3_aa: CARRGQTNSPLHF
cdr3_length: 14; v_call: TRBV5-4; clone_size: .; j_call: TRBJ2-7; d_call: .; cdr3_nt: TGTGCCAGCAGCTTGAAAGGGGGTATGTACGAGCGGTACTTC; cdr3_aa: CASSLKGGMYERYF
cdr3_length: 16; v_call: TRBV19; clone_size: .; j_call: TRBJ2-3; d_call: TRBD1; cdr3_nt: TGTGCCAGTAGTATATACCTCCAGGGGGCTGGAGATACGCAGTATTTT; cdr3_aa: CASSIYLQGAGDTQYF
cdr3_length: 16; v_call: TRBV11-3; clone_size: .; j_call: TRBJ2-1; d_call: .; cdr3_nt: TGTGCCAGCAGCTTAGCCGGACAGAATAAGGAGAATGAGCAGTTCTTC; cdr3_aa: CASSLAGQNKENEQFF
cdr3_length: 15; v_call: TRBV5-4; clone_size: .; j_call: TRBJ2-5; d_call: .; cdr3_nt: TGTGCCAGCAGCTTGGGAGAATGGGAGGCAGAGACCCAGTACTTC; cdr3_aa: CASSLGEWEAETQYF